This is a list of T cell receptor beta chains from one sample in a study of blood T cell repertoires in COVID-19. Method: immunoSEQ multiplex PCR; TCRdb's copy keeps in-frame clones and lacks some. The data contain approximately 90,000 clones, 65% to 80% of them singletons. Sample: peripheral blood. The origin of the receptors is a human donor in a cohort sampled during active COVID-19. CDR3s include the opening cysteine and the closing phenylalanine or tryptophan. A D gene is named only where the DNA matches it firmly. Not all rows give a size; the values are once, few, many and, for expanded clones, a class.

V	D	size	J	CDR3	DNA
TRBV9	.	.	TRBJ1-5	CASSGPGAIDQPQHF	TGTGCCAGCAGCGGACCAGGGGCCATAGATCAGCCCCAGCATTTT
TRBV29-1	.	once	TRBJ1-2	CSVESHEAYGYTF	TGCAGCGTTGAGAGCCATGAGGCCTATGGCTACACCTTC
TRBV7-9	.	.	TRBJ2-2	CASSTLDTGELFF	TGTGCCAGCAGCACCCTAGATACCGGGGAGCTGTTTTTT
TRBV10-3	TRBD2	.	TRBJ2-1	CAISDQGLADNEQFF	TGTGCCATCAGTGACCAGGGACTAGCGGACAATGAGCAGTTCTTC
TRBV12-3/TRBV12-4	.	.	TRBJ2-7	CASSRTDYEQYF	TGTGCCAGCAGTCGGACTGACTACGAGCAGTACTTC
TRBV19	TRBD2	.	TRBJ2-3	CASSRLAGPDTQYF	TGTGCCAGTAGTCGACTAGCGGGACCAGATACGCAGTATTTT
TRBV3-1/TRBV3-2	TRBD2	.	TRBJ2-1	CASSQARKLAGGRNEQFF	TGTGCCAGCAGCCAAGCCCGTAAGCTAGCGGGAGGGCGGAATGAGCAGTTCTTC
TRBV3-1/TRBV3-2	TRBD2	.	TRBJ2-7	CASSVGLAGGSYEQYF	TGTGCCAGCAGCGTCGGACTAGCGGGAGGATCCTACGAGCAGTACTTC
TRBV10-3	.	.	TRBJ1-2	CAISLDSDYGYTF	TGTGCCATCAGCCTGGACAGCGACTATGGCTACACCTTC
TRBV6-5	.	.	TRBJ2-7	CASSWGLMSSYEQYF	TGTGCCAGCAGTTGGGGACTGATGAGCTCCTACGAGCAGTACTTC
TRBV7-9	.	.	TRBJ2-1	CASSPTSHLYNEQFF	TGTGCCAGCAGCCCAACTAGTCACCTTTACAATGAGCAGTTCTTC
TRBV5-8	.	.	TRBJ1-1	CASYTTTGISTEAFF	TGTGCCAGTTACACTACGACGGGGATAAGCACTGAAGCTTTCTTT
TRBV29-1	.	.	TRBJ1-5	CSVREGDQPQHF	TGCAGCGTCCGCGAGGGCGATCAGCCCCAGCATTTT
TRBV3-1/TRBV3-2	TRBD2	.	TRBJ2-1	CASSQFSPSGMNEQFF	TGTGCCAGCAGCCAATTTTCCCCTAGCGGAATGAATGAGCAGTTCTTC
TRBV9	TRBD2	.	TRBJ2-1	CASSVELAGHNEQFF	TGTGCCAGCAGCGTAGAACTAGCGGGCCACAATGAGCAGTTCTTC
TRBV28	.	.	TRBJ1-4	CASSDSGVYRKLFF	TGTGCCAGCAGCGACTCAGGGGTTTATAGAAAACTGTTTTTT
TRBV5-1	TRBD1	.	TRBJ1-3	CASSKTGASGNTIYF	TGCGCCAGCAGCAAGACAGGGGCCTCTGGAAACACCATATATTTT
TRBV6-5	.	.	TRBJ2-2	CASSRQANTGELFF	TGTGCCAGCTCAAGACAGGCGAACACCGGGGAGCTGTTTTTT